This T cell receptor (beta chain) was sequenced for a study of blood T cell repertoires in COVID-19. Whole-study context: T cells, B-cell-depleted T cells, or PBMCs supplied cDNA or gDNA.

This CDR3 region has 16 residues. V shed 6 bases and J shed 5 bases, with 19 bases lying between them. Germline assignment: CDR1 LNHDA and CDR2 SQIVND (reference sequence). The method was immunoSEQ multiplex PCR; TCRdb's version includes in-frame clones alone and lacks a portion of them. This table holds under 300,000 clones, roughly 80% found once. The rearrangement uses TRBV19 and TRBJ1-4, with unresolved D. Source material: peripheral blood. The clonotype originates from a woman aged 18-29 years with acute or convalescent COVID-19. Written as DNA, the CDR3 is TGTGCCAGTAGAGGACGGAGGGAGAGCGGAAATGAAAAACTGTTTTTT. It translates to CASRGRRESGNEKLFF.